The clone carrying this T cell receptor (beta chain) has a handful of counts. The antigen is not known. Germline CDR1 reads LGHNA; CDR2 reads YNFKEQ. The CDR3 sequence is 15 residues long. Between the trimmed V and J ends, which lost 8 bases and 0 bases, there was a span of 14 bases. The data belong to a study of beta chain features in type 1 diabetes. General study findings and limits: The study found moderately but significantly shorter TCRB CDR3s in all four CD4+ subsets of Type 1 diabetes patients. Equally in patients and controls, shorter templates might have been favored by PCR. There were fewer insertions and more deletions at the VDJ junctions of type 1 diabetes patients.

Cells sorted by CD45RO/CCR7/CD25/CD127/CD95/CD27 comprised CD4+ naive, central memory, regulatory and stem cell-like memory cells. Expressed TCRB transcripts were sequenced, since all the RNA that had been isolated was reverse transcribed. Libraries were prepared by immunoSEQ multiplex PCR; TCRdb keeps only in-frame clonotypes and omits some of them. The top ten hold roughly 0.7% of the sample, which has 160,000 or so clones, roughly 9% seen once. The sequencing input was central memory CD4+ T cells from blood. The receptor was derived from a woman aged 25 to 39 with type 1 diabetes. This sequence joins TRBV4-2 and TRBJ1-3; TRBD1 is a possible D gene (5 bases). This CDR3 reads CASGLDSDSGNTIYF. DNA for the CDR3: TGTGCCAGCGGCCTCGACAGTGACTCTGGAAACACCATATATTTT.